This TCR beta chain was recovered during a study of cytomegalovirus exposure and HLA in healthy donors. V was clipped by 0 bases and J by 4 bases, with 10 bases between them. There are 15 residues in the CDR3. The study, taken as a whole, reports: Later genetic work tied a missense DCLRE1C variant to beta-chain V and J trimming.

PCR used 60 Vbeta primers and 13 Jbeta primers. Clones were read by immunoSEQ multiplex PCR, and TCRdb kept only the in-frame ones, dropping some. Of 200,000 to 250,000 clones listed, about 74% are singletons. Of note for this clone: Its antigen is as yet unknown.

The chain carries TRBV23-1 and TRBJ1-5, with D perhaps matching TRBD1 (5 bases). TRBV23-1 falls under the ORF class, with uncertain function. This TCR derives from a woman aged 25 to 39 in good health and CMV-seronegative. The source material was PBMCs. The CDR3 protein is CASSQSRQGNQPQHF. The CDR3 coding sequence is TGCGCCAGCAGTCAATCGCGGCAGGGAAATCAGCCCCAGCATTTT.